A single sample is the source of the 6 T cell receptor beta chains below, sequenced in a study of OX40 agonist ivuxolimab in advanced cancers. Clones were read by immunoSEQ multiplex PCR, and TCRdb kept only the in-frame ones, dropping some. The sample lists some 41,000 clones; about 88% were seen once. The material sequenced was CD4+ or CD8+ T cells sorted from blood, taken in a trial of the OX40 agonist ivuxolimab. Receptor source: an adult with an advanced solid tumor such as melanoma, head and neck, liver or kidney cancer.

The rearrangement uses TRBV9 and TRBJ2-3; D gene ambiguous. Looked up from germline, CDR1 is SGDLS and CDR2 is YYNGEE. This CDR3 has 14 residues. Between the trimmed V and J ends, which lost 3 bases and 3 bases, there was a span of 11 bases. The CDR3 DNA reads TGTGCCAGCAGCGCAAAGGATACAACAGATACGCAGTATTTT. Its protein is CASSAKDTTDTQYF.

This clone was seen just once. V is TRBV6-5 and J is TRBJ2-1; the D gene is possibly TRBD1 (6 bases). Trimming removed 6 bases from V and 3 bases from J, with 12 bases in between. This CDR3 spans 14 amino acids. Germline assignment: CDR1 MNHEY and CDR2 SVGAGI. In nucleotides, the CDR3 is TGTGCCAGCAGCTTGGACAGCTTCTACAATGAGCAGTTCTTC. This gives the protein CASSLDSFYNEQFF.

The chain uses TRBV27 and TRBJ1-1, with D perhaps matching TRBD1 (6 bases). Per the germline V gene, CDR1 is MNHEY and CDR2 is SMNVEV (reference sequence). Deletions cut 0 bases from V and 11 bases from J, with 16 bases between. This CDR3 has 14 residues. The CDR3 coding sequence is TGTGCCAGCAGTTTATCTGGTACGGGGGGCGGGGCTTTCTTT. Translated: CASSLSGTGGGAFF.

The rearrangement uses TRBV4-1 and TRBJ2-7; TRBD1 aligns across 8 bases. The CDR3 runs to 14 residues. Germline trimming cut 3 bases from V and 3 bases from J; bases unmatched to any gene: 4. The germline V gene encodes CDR1 MGHRA and CDR2 YSYEKL. The CDR3 is CASSQPQGVYEQYF. CDR3 nucleotides: TGCGCCAGCAGCCAGCCACAGGGGGTCTACGAGCAGTACTTC.

The chain has TRBV7-9 and TRBJ2-7, with 9 nucleotides matching TRBD1. The CDR3 is 14 residues long. Germline V CDR1 and CDR2: SEHNR, FQNEAQ (reference sequence). J was trimmed by 4 bases and V by 6 bases; bases with no gene match: 7. The CDR3 region has the DNA TGTGCCAGCAGGTTCCCGGGACAGGGATACGAGCAGTACTTC. As protein: CASRFPGQGYEQYF.

V and J are TRBV5-8 and TRBJ2-1, with 11 bases lining up with TRBD2. The CDR3 is 18 amino acids. Germline values: CDR1 SGHTS, CDR2 YDEGEE. Trimming took 3 bases from V and 6 from J; bases not matched to a gene: 14. The CDR3 bases are TGTGCCAGCAGCTCCCGGAGGCTACTAGCGGGAGCTTTCAATGAGCAGTTCTTC. Translation gives CASSSRRLLAGAFNEQFF.